This T cell receptor beta chain was observed in a study of CD8 T cells in Susac syndrome. Negative magnetic isolation gave CD8+ and CD4+ cells; FACS enriched CD8+ TEMRA. This clonotype was detected once. Reverse transcription of about 0.45 to 1 ug RNA used random hexamers. The method of amplification for TCR beta CDR3 was immunoSEQ multiplex PCR, covering 54 Vbeta and 13 Jbeta. Using its own MiXCR run on the immunoSEQ multiplex PCR reads, TCRdb lists one record per CDR3 protein. There are about 120,000 distinct CDR3 sequences in the sample; around 94% occur only once, and around 0.1% lies in the top ten. The sequenced sample was CD4+ T cells from PBMCs. The TCR originated in a human donor in good health.

The CDR3 DNA follows: TGTGCCAGCACACCCCCGGGGGTGAGCACTGAAGCTTTCTTT. Amino acids: CASTPPGVSTEAFF. The chain is built from TRBV7-9 and TRBJ1-1; weak D call: TRBD1 (5 bases). V was pared by 7 bases and J by 4 bases, with 16 bases between. CDR3 size: 14 residues. The germline CDR1 and CDR2 sequences are SEHNR and FQNEAQ (reference sequence).